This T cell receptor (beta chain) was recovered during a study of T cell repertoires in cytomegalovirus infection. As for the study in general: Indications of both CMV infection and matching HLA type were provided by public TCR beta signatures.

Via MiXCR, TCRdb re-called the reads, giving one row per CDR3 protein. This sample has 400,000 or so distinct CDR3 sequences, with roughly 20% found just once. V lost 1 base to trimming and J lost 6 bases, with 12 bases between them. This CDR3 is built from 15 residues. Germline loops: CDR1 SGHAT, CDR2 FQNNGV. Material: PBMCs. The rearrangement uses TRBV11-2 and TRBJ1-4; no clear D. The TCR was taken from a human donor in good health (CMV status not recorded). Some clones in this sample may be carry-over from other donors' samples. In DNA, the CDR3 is TGTGCCAGCAGCTTAGGGACGTCCAACTATGAAAAACTGTTTTTT. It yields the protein CASSLGTSNYEKLFF.